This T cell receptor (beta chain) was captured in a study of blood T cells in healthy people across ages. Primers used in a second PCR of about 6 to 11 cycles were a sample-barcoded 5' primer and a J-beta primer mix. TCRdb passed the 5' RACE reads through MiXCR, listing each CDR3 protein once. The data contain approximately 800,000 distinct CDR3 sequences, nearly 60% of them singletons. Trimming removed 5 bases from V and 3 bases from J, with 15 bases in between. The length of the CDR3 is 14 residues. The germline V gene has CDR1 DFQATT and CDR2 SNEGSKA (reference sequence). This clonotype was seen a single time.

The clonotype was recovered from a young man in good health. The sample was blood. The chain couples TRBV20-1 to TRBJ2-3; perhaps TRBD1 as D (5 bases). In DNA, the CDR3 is TGCAGTGCTCCTCACAGGAGTTCGACAGATACGCAGTATTTT. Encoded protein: CSAPHRSSTDTQYF.